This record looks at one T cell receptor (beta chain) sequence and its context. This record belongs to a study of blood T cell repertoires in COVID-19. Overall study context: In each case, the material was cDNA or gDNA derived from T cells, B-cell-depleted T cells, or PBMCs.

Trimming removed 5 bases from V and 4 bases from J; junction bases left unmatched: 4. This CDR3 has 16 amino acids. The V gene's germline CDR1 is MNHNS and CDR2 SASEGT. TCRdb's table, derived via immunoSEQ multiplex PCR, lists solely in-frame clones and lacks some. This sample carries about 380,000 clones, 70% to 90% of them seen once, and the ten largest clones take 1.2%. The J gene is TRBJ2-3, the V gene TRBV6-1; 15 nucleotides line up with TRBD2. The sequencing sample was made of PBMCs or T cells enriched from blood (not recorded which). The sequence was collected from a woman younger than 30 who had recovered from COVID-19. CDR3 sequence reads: CASSKGLAGGPDTQYF. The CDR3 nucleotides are TGTGCCAGCAGTAAAGGACTAGCGGGGGGGCCAGATACGCAGTATTTT.